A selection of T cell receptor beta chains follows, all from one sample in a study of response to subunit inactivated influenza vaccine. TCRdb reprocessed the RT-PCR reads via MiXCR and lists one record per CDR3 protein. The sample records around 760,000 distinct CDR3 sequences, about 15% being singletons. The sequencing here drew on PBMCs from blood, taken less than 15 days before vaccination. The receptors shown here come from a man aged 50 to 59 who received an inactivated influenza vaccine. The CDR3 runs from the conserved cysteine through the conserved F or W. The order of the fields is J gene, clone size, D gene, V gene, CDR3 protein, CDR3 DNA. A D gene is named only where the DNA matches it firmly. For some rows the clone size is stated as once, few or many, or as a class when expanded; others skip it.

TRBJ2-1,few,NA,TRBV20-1,CSAQRAGSYNEQFF,TGCAGTGCTCAGCGGGCCGGCTCCTACAATGAGCAGTTCTTC
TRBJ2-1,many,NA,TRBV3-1,CASSQVSYNEQFF,TGTGCCAGCAGCCAGGTGTCCTACAATGAGCAGTTCTTC
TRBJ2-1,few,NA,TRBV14,CASSQIYVDYLTYNEQFF,TGTGCCAGCAGCCAAATTTATGTGGACTATTTGACCTACAATGAGCAGTTCTTC
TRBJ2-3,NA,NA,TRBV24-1,CATSDLSPDTQYF,TGTGCCACCAGTGATTTAAGTCCAGATACGCAGTATTTT
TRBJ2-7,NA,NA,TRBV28,CASSLPRAMPNEQYF,TGTGCCAGCAGTTTACCCCGGGCCATGCCCAACGAGCAGTACTTC
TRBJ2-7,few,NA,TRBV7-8,CASSSPQTFYEQYF,TGTGCCAGCAGCTCCCCTCAGACTTTCTACGAGCAGTACTTC
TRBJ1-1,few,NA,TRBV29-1,CSVVSVPGVILNTEAFF,TGCAGCGTTGTTTCGGTACCAGGGGTGATCCTAAACACTGAAGCTTTCTTT
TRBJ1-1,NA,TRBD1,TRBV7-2,CASSLRTGDTEAFF,TGTGCCAGCAGCCTCAGGACAGGGGACACTGAAGCTTTCTTT
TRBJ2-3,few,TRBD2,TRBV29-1,CSISKRLAGATDTQYF,TGCAGCATCTCGAAGAGGCTAGCGGGAGCCACAGATACGCAGTATTTT
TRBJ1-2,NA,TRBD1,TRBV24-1,CATGTFIRQGKGYGYTF,TGTGCCACCGGCACCTTTATTCGACAGGGGAAAGGATATGGCTACACCTTC
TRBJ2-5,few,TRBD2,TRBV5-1,CASSPTSGTFKYQETQYF,TGCGCCAGCAGTCCGACTAGCGGGACGTTCAAGTACCAAGAGACCCAGTACTTC
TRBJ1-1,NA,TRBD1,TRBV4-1,CASSQVSGGTTEAFF,TGCGCCAGCAGCCAAGTTTCAGGGGGGACCACTGAAGCTTTCTTT
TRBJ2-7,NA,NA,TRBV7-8,CASSFNPGDPKIPEQYF,TGTGCCAGCAGCTTTAACCCCGGGGACCCGAAGATTCCCGAGCAGTACTTC
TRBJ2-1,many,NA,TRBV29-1,CSVTESSYNEQFF,TGCAGCGTTACGGAGAGCTCCTACAATGAGCAGTTCTTC
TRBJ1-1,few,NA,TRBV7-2,CASSLVMGAAEAFF,TGTGCCAGCAGCTTAGTTATGGGGGCCGCTGAAGCTTTCTTT
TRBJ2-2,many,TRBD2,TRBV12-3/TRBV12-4,CASGLAGANTGELFF,TGTGCCAGCGGACTAGCGGGCGCGAACACCGGGGAGCTGTTTTTT
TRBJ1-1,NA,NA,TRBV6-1,CASSQLRWKANTEAFF,TGTGCCAGCAGTCAGTTAAGGTGGAAAGCGAACACTGAAGCTTTCTTT